This T cell receptor beta chain is from a study of T-cell reconstitution after alpha-beta-depleted transplantation in children. V was shortened by 3 bases and J by 6 bases, with 14 bases between the two germline ends. This CDR3 has 15 residues. Germline lookup yields CDR1 KGHSH and CDR2 LQKENI. Unique molecular identifiers tagged the TCRbeta library. TCRdb recomputed calls from the PCR reads with MiXCR, one row per CDR3 protein. The sample includes under 140,000 distinct CDR3 sequences, 10% of them seen just once. The chain has TRBV18 and TRBJ2-2; a weak D match, TRBD1 (6 bases). The source material was PBMCs from the stem cell graft donor, sampled from the stem cell graft. The receptor's source is a human donor who donated a stem cell graft to a child with acute lymphoblastic leukemia. DNA of the CDR3: TGTGCCAGCTCACCGAGGACAGCCCTGGCCGGGGAGCTGTTTTTT. As protein: CASSPRTALAGELFF.